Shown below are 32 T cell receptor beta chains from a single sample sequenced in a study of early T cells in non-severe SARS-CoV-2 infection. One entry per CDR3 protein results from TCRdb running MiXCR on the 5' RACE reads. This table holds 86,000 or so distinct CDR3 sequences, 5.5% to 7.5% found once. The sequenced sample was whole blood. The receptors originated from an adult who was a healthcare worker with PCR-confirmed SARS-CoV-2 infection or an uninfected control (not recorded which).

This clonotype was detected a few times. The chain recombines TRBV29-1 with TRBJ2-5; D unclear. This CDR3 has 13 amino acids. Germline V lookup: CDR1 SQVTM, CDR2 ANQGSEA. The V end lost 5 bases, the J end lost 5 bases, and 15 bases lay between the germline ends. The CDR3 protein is CSVLRPTRETQYF. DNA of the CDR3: TGCAGCGTTCTAAGACCGACCCGGGAGACCCAGTACTTC.

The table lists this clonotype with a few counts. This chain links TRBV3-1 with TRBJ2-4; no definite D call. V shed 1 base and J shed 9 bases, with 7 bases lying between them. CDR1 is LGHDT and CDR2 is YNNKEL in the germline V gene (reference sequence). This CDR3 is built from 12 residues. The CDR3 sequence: CASSQGGGIQYF. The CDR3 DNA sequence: TGTGCCAGCAGCCAAGGAGGCGGCATTCAGTACTTC. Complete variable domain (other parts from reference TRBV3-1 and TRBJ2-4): DTAVSQTPKYLVTQMGNDKSIKCEQNLGHDTMYWYKQDSKKFLKIMFSYNNKELIINETVPNRFSPKSPDKAHLNLHINSLELGDSAVYFCASSQGGGIQYFGAGTRLSVL.

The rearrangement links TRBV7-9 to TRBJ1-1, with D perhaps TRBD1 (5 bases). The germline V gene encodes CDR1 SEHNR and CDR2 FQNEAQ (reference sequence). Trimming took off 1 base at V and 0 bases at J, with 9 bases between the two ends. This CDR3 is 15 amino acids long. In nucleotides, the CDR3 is TGTGCCAGCAGCTTAGGGGGGGACCTGAACACTGAAGCTTTCTTT. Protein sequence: CASSLGGDLNTEAFF.

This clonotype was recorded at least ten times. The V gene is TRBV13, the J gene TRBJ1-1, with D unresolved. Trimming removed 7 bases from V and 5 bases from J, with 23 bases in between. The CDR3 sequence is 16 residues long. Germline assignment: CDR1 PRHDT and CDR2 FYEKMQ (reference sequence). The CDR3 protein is CASTDTGKGEGTEAFF. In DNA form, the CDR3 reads TGTGCCAGCACCGATACCGGGAAGGGCGAGGGAACTGAAGCTTTCTTT.

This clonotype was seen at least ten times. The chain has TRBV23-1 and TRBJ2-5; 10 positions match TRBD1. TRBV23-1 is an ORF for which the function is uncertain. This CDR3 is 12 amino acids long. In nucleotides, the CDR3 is TGCGCTAGAGGGACAGGGGTAGAGACCCAGTACTTC. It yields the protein CARGTGVETQYF.

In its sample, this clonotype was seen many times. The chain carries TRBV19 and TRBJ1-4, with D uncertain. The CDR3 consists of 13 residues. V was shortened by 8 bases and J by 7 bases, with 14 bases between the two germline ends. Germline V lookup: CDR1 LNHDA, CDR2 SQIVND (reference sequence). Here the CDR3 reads CASSGSVGEKLFF. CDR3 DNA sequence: TGTGCCAGTTCGGGGTCGGTTGGTGAAAAACTGTTTTTT.

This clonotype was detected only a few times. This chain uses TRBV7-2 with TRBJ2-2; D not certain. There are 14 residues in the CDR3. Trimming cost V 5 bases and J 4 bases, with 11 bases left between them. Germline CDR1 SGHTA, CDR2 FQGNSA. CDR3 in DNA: TGTGCCAGCAGCGTCGAGCCCGGCACCGGGGAGCTGTTTTTT. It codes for CASSVEPGTGELFF.

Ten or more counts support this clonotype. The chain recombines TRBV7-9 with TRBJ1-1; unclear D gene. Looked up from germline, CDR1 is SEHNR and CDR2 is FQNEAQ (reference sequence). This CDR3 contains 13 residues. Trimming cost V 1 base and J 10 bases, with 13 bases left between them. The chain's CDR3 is CASSLDRSRGAFF. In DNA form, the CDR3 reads TGTGCCAGCAGCTTAGACCGGAGCCGGGGAGCTTTCTTT.

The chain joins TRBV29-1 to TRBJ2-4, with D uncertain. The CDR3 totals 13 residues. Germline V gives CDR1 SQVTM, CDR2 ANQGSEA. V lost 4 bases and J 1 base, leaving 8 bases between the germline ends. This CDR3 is CSVVQGAKNIQYF. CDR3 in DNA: TGCAGCGTTGTACAAGGGGCCAAAAACATTCAGTACTTC.

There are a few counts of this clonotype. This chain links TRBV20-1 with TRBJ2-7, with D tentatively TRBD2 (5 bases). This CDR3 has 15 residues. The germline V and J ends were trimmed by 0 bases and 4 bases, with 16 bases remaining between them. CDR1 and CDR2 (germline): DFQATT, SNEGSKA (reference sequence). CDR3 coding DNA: TGCAGTGCTAGAGATCTTAGGGAGTTAACTTACGAGCAGTACTTC. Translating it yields CSARDLRELTYEQYF.

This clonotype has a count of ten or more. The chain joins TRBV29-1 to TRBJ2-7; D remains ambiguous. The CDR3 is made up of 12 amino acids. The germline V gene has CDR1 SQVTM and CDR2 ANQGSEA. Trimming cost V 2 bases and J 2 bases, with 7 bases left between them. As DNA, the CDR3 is TGCAGCGTTGAACTTCCGACCTACGAGCAGTACTTC. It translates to CSVELPTYEQYF.

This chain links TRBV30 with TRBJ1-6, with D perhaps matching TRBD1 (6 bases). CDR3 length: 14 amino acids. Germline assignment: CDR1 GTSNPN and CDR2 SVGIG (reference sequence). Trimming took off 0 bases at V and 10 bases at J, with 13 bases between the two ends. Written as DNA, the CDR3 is TGTGCCTGGAGTGTGGCCCAGGGGCGGTCACCCCTCCACTTT. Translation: CAWSVAQGRSPLHF.

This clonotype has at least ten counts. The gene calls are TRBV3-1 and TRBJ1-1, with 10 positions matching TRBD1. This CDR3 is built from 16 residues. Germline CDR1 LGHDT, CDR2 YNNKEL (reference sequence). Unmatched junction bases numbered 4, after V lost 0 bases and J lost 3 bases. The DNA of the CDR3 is TGTGCCAGCAGCCAAGATGGGACAGGGGTCGACACTGAAGCTTTCTTT. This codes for CASSQDGTGVDTEAFF.

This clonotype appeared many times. CDR3 region: CASSLVGLAGSTDTQYF. CDR3 bases: TGTGCCAGCAGCTTAGTGGGACTAGCGGGCAGCACAGATACGCAGTATTTT. The chain combines TRBV13 with TRBJ2-3; 12 nucleotides match TRBD2. The V gene end was trimmed by 1 base and the J gene end by 0 bases; junction bases not matched to a gene: 2. The CDR3 loop spans 17 amino acids. The V gene's germline CDR1 is PRHDT and CDR2 FYEKMQ (reference sequence).

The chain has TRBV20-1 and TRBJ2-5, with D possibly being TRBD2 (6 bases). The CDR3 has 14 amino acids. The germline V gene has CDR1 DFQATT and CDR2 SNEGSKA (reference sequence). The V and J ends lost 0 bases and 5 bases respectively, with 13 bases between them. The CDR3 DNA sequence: TGCAGTGCTAGAGATGGGGGGACCCAGGAGACCCAGTACTTC. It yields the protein CSARDGGTQETQYF.

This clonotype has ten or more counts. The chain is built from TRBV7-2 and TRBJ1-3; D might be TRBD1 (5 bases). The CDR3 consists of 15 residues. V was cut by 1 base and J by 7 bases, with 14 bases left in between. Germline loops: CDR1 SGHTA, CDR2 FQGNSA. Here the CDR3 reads CASSLVRQGGNTIYF. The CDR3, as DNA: TGTGCCAGCAGCTTAGTTCGTCAGGGAGGGAACACCATATATTTT.

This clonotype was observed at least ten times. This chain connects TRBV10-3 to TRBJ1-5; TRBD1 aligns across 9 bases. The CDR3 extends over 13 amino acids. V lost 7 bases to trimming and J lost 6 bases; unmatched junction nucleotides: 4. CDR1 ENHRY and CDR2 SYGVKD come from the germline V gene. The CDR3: CAIKGTGSQPQHF. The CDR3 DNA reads TGTGCCATCAAGGGGACAGGGAGTCAGCCCCAGCATTTT.

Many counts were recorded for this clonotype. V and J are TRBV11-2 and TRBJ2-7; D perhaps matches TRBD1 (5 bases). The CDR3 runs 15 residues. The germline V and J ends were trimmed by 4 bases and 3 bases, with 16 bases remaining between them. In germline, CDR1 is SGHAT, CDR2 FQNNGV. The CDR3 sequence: CASSSRTTALYEQYF. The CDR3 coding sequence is TGTGCCAGCAGCTCAAGAACGACAGCCCTCTACGAGCAGTACTTC.

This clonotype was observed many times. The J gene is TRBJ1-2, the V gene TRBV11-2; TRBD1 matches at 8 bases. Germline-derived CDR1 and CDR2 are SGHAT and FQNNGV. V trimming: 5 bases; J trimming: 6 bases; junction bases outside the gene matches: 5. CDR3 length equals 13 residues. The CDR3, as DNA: TGTGCCAGCAGCCGGGACAGGCAGGATGGCTACACCTTC. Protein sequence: CASSRDRQDGYTF. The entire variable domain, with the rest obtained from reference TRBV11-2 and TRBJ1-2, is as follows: EAGVAQSPRYKIIEKRQSVAFWCNPISGHATLYWYQQILGQGPKLLIQFQNNGVVDDSQLPKDRFSAERLKGVDSTLKIQPAKLEDSAVYLCASSRDRQDGYTFGSGTRLTVV.

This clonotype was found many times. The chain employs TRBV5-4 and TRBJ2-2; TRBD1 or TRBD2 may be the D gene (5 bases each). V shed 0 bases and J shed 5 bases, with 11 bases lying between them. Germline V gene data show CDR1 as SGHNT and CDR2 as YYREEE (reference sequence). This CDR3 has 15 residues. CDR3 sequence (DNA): TGTGCCAGCAGCTTGGCAGGGAGTAGGACCGGGGAGCTGTTTTTT. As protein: CASSLAGSRTGELFF.

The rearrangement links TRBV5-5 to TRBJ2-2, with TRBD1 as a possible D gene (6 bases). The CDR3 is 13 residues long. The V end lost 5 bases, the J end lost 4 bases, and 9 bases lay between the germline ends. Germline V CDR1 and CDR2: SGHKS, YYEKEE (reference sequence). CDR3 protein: CASRAGATGELFF. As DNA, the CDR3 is TGTGCCAGCAGAGCAGGGGCCACCGGGGAGCTGTTTTTT.

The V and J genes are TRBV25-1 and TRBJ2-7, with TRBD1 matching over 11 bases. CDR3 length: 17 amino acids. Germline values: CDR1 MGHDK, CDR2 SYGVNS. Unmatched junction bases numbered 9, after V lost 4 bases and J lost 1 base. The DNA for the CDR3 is TGTGCCAGCAGTGCCAGGGACAGGGGGGTAAGGTCCTACGAGCAGTACTTC. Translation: CASSARDRGVRSYEQYF.

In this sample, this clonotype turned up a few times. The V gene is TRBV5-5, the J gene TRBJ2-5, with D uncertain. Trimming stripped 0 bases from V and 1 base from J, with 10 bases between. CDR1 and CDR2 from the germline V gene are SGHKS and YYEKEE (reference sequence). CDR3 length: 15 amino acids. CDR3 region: CASSLEVQTQETQYF. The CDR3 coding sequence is TGTGCCAGCAGCTTGGAGGTCCAGACCCAAGAGACCCAGTACTTC.

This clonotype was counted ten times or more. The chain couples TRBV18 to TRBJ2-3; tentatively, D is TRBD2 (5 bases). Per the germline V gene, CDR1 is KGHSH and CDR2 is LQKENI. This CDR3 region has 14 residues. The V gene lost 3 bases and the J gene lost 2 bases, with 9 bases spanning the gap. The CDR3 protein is CASSPWENTDTQYF. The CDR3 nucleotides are TGTGCCAGCTCACCCTGGGAGAACACAGATACGCAGTATTTT.

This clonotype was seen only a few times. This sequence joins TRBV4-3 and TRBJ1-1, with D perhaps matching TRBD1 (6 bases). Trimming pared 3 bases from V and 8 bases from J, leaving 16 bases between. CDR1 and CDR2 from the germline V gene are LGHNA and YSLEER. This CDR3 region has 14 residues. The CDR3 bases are TGCGCCAGCAGCCAGATCTCAGGGGTTGCCGAAGCTTTCTTT. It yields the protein CASSQISGVAEAFF.

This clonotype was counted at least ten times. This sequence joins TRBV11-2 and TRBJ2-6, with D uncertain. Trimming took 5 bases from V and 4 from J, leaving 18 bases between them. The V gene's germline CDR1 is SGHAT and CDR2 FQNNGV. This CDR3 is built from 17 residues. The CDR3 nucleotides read TGTGCCAGCAGCCCGCAAAATCAACGCTCAGGGGCCAACGTCCTGACTTTC. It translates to CASSPQNQRSGANVLTF.

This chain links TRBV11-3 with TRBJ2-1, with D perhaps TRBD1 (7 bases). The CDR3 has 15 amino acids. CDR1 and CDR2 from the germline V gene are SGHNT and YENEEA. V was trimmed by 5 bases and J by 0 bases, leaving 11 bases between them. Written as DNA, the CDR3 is TGTGCCAGCAGCGGAGGGGACAGCTCCTACAATGAGCAGTTCTTC. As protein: CASSGGDSSYNEQFF. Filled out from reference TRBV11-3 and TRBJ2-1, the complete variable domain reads EAGVVQSPRYKIIEKKQPVAFWCNPISGHNTLYWYLQNLGQGPELLIRYENEEAVDDSQLPKDRFSAERLKGVDSTLKIQPAELGDSAVYLCASSGGDSSYNEQFFGPGTRLTVL.

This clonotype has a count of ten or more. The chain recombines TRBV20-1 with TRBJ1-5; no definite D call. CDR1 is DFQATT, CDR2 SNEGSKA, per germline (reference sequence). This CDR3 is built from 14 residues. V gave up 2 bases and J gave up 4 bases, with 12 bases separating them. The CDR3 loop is CSARPPGRNQPQHF. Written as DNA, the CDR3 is TGCAGTGCTAGACCCCCGGGGAGAAATCAGCCCCAGCATTTT.

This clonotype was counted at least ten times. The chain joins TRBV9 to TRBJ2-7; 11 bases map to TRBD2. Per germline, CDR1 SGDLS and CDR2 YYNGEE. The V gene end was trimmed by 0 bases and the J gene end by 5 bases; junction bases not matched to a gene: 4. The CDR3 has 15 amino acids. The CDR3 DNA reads TGTGCCAGCAGCGTAGATAGCGGGAGGGCGAACGAGCAGTACTTC. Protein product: CASSVDSGRANEQYF.

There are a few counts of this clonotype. CDR3 in DNA: TGTGCCAGCAGCCAACTAGCGGGAGCCCAAGAGACCCAGTACTTC. Protein product: CASSQLAGAQETQYF. The gene calls are TRBV4-2 and TRBJ2-5, with 10 bases aligning to TRBD2. The CDR3 is made up of 15 amino acids. V gave up 2 bases and J gave up 1 base; unmatched junction bases: 1. Germline CDR1 LGHNA, CDR2 YNFKEQ.

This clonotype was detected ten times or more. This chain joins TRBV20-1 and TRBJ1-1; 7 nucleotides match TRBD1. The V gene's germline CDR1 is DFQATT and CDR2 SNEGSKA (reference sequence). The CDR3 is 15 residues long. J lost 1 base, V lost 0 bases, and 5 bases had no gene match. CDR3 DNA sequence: TGCAGTGCTAGAGAGAGCAGGGGGAGGAACACTGAAGCTTTCTTT. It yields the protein CSARESRGRNTEAFF.

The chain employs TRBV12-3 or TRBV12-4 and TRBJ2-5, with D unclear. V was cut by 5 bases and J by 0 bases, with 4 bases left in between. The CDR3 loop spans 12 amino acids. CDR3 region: CASSGYQETQYF. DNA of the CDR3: TGTGCCAGCAGTGGGTACCAAGAGACCCAGTACTTC.